This TCR beta chain is from a study of control samples from healthy donors and cancer patients. This CDR3 contains 12 residues. Germline V gene data show CDR1 as MNHEY and CDR2 as SVGEGT. Trimming pared 6 bases from V and 5 bases from J, leaving 9 bases between. TCRdb's copy holds only in-frame clones and misses some; the assay was immunoSEQ multiplex PCR. The data contain 20,000 to 30,000 clones, under 95% of them singletons. The chain employs TRBV6-2 or TRBV6-3 and TRBJ2-3; perhaps TRBD2 as D (6 bases). The sample was PBMCs. The receptor was derived from a man aged 50-60 years with lung cancer. The CDR3 region is CASSLEGDTQYF. The CDR3 region has the DNA TGTGCCAGCAGCCTGGAGGGAGATACGCAGTATTTT.